Listed here are 19 T cell receptor beta chains from one sample, sequenced in a study of Tregs in tolerant kidney transplant recipients. Recipients received nonmyeloablative bone marrow transplants from related graft donors, with transient mixed chimerism. Repertoires were generated with immunoSEQ multiplex PCR, while TCRdb's copy carries only in-frame clones and drops some. The sample includes about 64,000 clones, approximately 89% of them seen just once. The material was CD4+ T cells from blood (PBMCs), obtained 6 months after the transplant. These receptors were obtained from a human patient who received a combined kidney and bone marrow transplant. A share of the T cells may be of graft donor origin.

CDR3 protein: CASSTGQGVGETQYF. CDR3 in DNA: TGTGCCAGTAGTACGGGACAGGGGGTTGGTGAGACCCAGTACTTC. The V gene is TRBV19, the J gene TRBJ2-5; 11 nucleotides line up with TRBD1. Germline V gene sequence: CDR1 LNHDA, CDR2 SQIVND (reference sequence). V was clipped by 4 bases and J by 5 bases; unmatched bases: 6. This CDR3 has 15 amino acids.

A single count supports this clone. The chain uses TRBV5-1 and TRBJ1-1; D is unclear. The CDR3 sequence is 13 residues long. V gave up 0 bases and J gave up 3 bases, with 6 bases separating them. Germline lookup yields CDR1 SGHRS and CDR2 YFSETQ. CDR3 nucleotides: TGCGCCAGCAGCTTGGTATCCGACACTGAAGCTTTCTTT. This encodes CASSLVSDTEAFF.

This chain uses TRBV7-9 with TRBJ1-6, with D maybe TRBD1 (5 bases). Germline CDR1 reads SEHNR; CDR2 reads FQNEAQ (reference sequence). V dropped 1 base and J dropped 7 bases, with 11 bases sitting between them. This CDR3 has 15 residues. Here the CDR3 reads CASSLGPGGNSPLHF. The CDR3 bases are TGTGCCAGCAGCTTAGGGCCTGGGGGGAATTCACCCCTCCACTTT.

J is TRBJ2-5 and V is TRBV20-1; D remains unclear. This CDR3 is 11 amino acids long. Trimming took off 5 bases at V and 4 bases at J, with 8 bases between the two ends. Germline V gene lookup returns CDR1 DFQATT and CDR2 SNEGSKA (reference sequence). The CDR3 loop reads CSAPSLETQYF. CDR3 nucleotides: TGCAGTGCTCCCTCCTTAGAGACCCAGTACTTC.

The CDR3 bases are TGTGCCAGCAGTTTCCCGGGTTACACCGGGGAGCTGTTTTTT. It is translated as CASSFPGYTGELFF. The rearrangement links TRBV28 to TRBJ2-2, with D uncertain. The germline V and J ends were trimmed by 3 bases and 3 bases, with 8 bases remaining between them. CDR3 length equals 14 residues. CDR1 and CDR2 (germline): MDHEN, SYDVKM.

The rearrangement uses TRBV6-1 and TRBJ1-1; 7 bases line up with TRBD1. V dropped 3 bases and J dropped 4; count of bases not matched to a gene: 5. The CDR3 has 14 amino acids. Per germline, CDR1 MNHNS and CDR2 SASEGT. This CDR3 is CASSEIRGSTEAFF. DNA of the CDR3: TGTGCCAGCAGTGAGATCAGGGGGAGCACTGAAGCTTTCTTT.

Turning to this clone: Relative to the germline gene, one junction end is altered; a read error may explain this. The sample has other DNA sequences that encode this CDR3 too. This chain connects TRBV28 to TRBJ1-6, with D unclear. The CDR3 loop spans 16 amino acids. Germline V lookup: CDR1 MDHEN, CDR2 SYDVKM. This chain's CDR3 is CASSLLAFYYNSPLHF. CDR3 sequence (DNA): TGTGCCAGCAGTTTACTGGCTTTTTACTATAATTCCCCCCTCCACTTT.

The J gene is TRBJ1-5, the V gene TRBV30, with D perhaps TRBD1 (5 bases). Trimming took 0 bases from V and 7 from J, leaving 13 bases between them. Germline CDR1 reads GTSNPN; CDR2 reads SVGIG (reference sequence). CDR3 size: 14 residues. CDR3 DNA sequence: TGTGCCTGGAGTGTAGGCAGGGCCGACCAGCCCCAGCATTTT. Protein sequence: CAWSVGRADQPQHF.

Of note for this clone: A read error may produce the germline difference seen at one junction end. The sample carries other DNA sequences with the same CDR3. This sequence joins TRBV7-6 and TRBJ1-6, with D perhaps TRBD1 (6 bases). Germline CDR1 reads SGHVS; CDR2 reads FNYEAQ. This CDR3 spans 15 amino acids. The CDR3 sequence: CASSLGTADNSPLHF. CDR3 coding DNA: TGTGCCAGCAGCTTAGGGACAGCTGATAATTCCCCCCTCCACTTT.

In its sample, this clone was seen a few times. This rearrangement joins TRBV5-6 to TRBJ1-2; TRBD1 matches 7 bases. The ends lost 4 bases at V and 5 bases at J; junction bases unmatched: 5. CDR1 is SGHDT and CDR2 is YYEEEE in the germline V gene. The length of the CDR3 is 13 residues. The CDR3 here is CASSIGTAYGYTF. In DNA, the CDR3 is TGTGCCAGCAGCATCGGGACAGCGTATGGCTACACCTTC.

The CDR3 nucleotides read TGTGCCAGCAGCTTAGCGTCGGGAGCTAACTATGGCTACACCTTC. Residues: CASSLASGANYGYTF. V usage is TRBV7-2 and J usage is TRBJ1-2; D unresolved. The V gene lost 0 bases and the J gene lost 0 bases, with 8 bases spanning the gap. The CDR3 contains 15 residues. In germline, CDR1 is SGHTA, CDR2 FQGNSA. The variable domain in full, completed from reference TRBV7-2 and TRBJ1-2, reads GAGVSQSPSNKVTEKGKDVELRCDPISGHTALYWYRQSLGQGLEFLIYFQGNSAPDKSGLPSDRFSAERTGGSVSTLTIQRTQQEDSAVYLCASSLASGANYGYTFGSGTRLTVV.

The chain is built from TRBV7-2 and TRBJ2-3; a possible D gene is TRBD2 (6 bases). The V and J ends lost 1 base and 1 base respectively, with 12 bases between them. Germline V gene lookup returns CDR1 SGHTA and CDR2 FQGNSA. The CDR3 runs to 16 residues. The CDR3 DNA is TGTGCCAGCAGCTTAGGTTACGAGCGGGGCACAGATACGCAGTATTTT. Encoded protein: CASSLGYERGTDTQYF.

V and J are TRBV9 and TRBJ2-3, with D perhaps TRBD2 (5 bases). V dropped 1 base and J dropped 0 bases, with 9 bases sitting between them. From germline, CDR1 is SGDLS and CDR2 YYNGEE. The CDR3 sequence is 15 residues long. The CDR3 DNA is TGTGCCAGCAGCGTAATTGGCGGGAGCACAGATACGCAGTATTTT. This gives the protein CASSVIGGSTDTQYF. The whole variable domain, remainder taken from reference TRBV9 and TRBJ2-3, is DSGVTQTPKHLITATGQRVTLRCSPRSGDLSVYWYQQSLDQGLQFLIQYYNGEERAKGNILERFSAQQFPDLHSELNLSSLELGDSALYFCASSVIGGSTDTQYFGPGTRLTVL.

V and J are TRBV4-3 and TRBJ2-7, with D possibly being TRBD1 (5 bases). The CDR3 has 15 amino acids. Trimming took off 0 bases at V and 0 bases at J, with 9 bases between the two ends. The germline gives CDR1 LGHNA, CDR2 YSLEER. The chain's CDR3 is CASSQELGLSYEQYF. The DNA for the CDR3 is TGCGCCAGCAGCCAAGAGCTGGGGCTCTCCTACGAGCAGTACTTC.

V and J are TRBV11-1 and TRBJ1-3; tentatively, D is TRBD1 (5 bases). From germline, CDR1 is SGHAT and CDR2 FQDESV (reference sequence). V was pared by 2 bases and J by 2 bases, with 10 bases between. The CDR3 is 15 residues long. The CDR3 reads CASSLQGITGNTIYF. The CDR3 DNA is TGTGCCAGCAGCTTACAGGGAATTACTGGAAACACCATATATTTT.

The V gene is TRBV2, the J gene TRBJ1-2; 10 positions agree with TRBD1. Germline trimming cut 5 bases from V and 2 bases from J; bases unmatched to any gene: 8. CDR3 length equals 16 residues. Germline assignment: CDR1 SNHLY and CDR2 FYNNEI. The CDR3 DNA is TGTGCCAGCAGTCCCGGGACAGGGGAAAGCAACTATGGCTACACCTTC. Translating it yields CASSPGTGESNYGYTF.

The J gene is TRBJ2-6, the V gene TRBV10-3; TRBD1 agrees at 7 bases. The length of the CDR3 is 14 residues. Germline CDR1 is ENHRY and CDR2 is SYGVKD. J gave up 1 base and V 7 bases, and 1 base lay outside the gene matches. CDR3 DNA: TGTGCCATCAAGGGGGCGTCTGGGGCCAACGTCCTGACTTTC. Translation gives CAIKGASGANVLTF.

DNA for the CDR3: TGTGCCACTCGACTCGGACAGGGCACTATGGGCTACACCTTC. As protein: CATRLGQGTMGYTF. This sequence joins TRBV19 and TRBJ1-2, with 8 nucleotides matching TRBD1. V shed 10 bases and J 8 bases; nucleotides not matched to a gene: 15. CDR1 is LNHDA, CDR2 SQIVND, per germline (reference sequence). This CDR3 has 14 amino acids. Filled out from reference TRBV19 and TRBJ1-2, the complete variable domain reads DGGITQSPKYLFRKEGQNVTLSCEQNLNHDAMYWYRQDPGQGLRLIYYSQIVNDFQKGDIAEGYSVSREKKESFPLTVTSAQKNPTAFYLCATRLGQGTMGYTFGSGTRLTVV.

The rearrangement uses TRBV6-4 and TRBJ2-1; 9 bases map to TRBD1. The CDR3 totals 13 residues. The junction had 6 bases not matched to a gene; V was cut back by 6 bases and J by 9 bases. Germline CDR1 is MRHNA and CDR2 is SNTAGT. The CDR3 nucleotides are TGTGCCAGCAGGCACACAGGGGGCGGTGAGCAGTTCTTC. Protein: CASRHTGGGEQFF.